The source of this T cell receptor beta chain is a study of T cell repertoires in cytomegalovirus infection. Study details: CMV infection and matching HLA type were both indicated by public TCR beta signatures. Study-level points and caveats: Cumulative frequency of public TCR beta families picked out carriers of CMV plus the relevant HLA. Predominance within the ex vivo response was attributable to HLA-C-restricted CMV-specific TCR beta clonotypes.

TCRdb ran MiXCR on the reads and lists one entry per CDR3 protein. The table lists about 490,000 distinct CDR3 sequences, about 11% of them singletons. Germline V gene sequence: CDR1 MRHNA, CDR2 SNTAGT. The CDR3 loop spans 15 amino acids. Trimming pared 4 bases from V and 6 bases from J, leaving 15 bases between. This clonotype was seen a few times. What it binds is unknown. The specimen was PBMCs. The chain has TRBV6-4 and TRBJ2-2; D perhaps matches TRBD2 (6 bases). The source of this sequence is a human donor in good health (CMV status not recorded). Some clones in this sample may be carry-over from other donors' samples. The chain's CDR3 is CASSAVWGGAGELFF. CDR3 nucleotide sequence: TGTGCCAGCAGTGCCGTGTGGGGAGGTGCCGGGGAGCTGTTTTTT.